This T cell receptor beta chain was identified during a study of T cell changes during pregnancy in multiple sclerosis. This clone has more than one count but fewer than ten. Using immunoSEQ multiplex PCR, the repertoire was profiled, and TCRdb retains in-frame clones only, with some absent. Here the sample spans approximately 15,000 clones, more than 70% being singletons. The V gene's germline CDR1 is LGHNA and CDR2 YSLEER. This CDR3 comprises 17 residues. The V and J ends lost 0 bases and 0 bases respectively, with 12 bases between them. The J gene is TRBJ1-3, the V gene TRBV4-3; D gene unclear. Here the sequenced sample was CD8+ T cells from peripheral blood mononuclear cells, taken in the third trimester of pregnancy. This TCR was recovered from a female donor in good health, enrolled as a control in a pregnancy study. In DNA form, the CDR3 reads TGCGCCAGCAGCCAAGATCATATCGCGTACTCTGGAAACACCATATATTTT. Translated: CASSQDHIAYSGNTIYF.